The clone carrying this TCR beta chain was observed a few times. What it recognizes is unknown. This record belongs to a study of cytotoxic CD8 clonotypes in ibrutinib-treated CLL. Study-wide context: Responses: approximately 25 partial, 2 complete; after median roughly 5.5 years, about 15 stayed remitted, about twelve progressed. Study-wide points: Under therapy, public clonotypes either contracted or stayed stable, and they were uncommon.

CDR3 length: 13 amino acids. V was clipped by 5 bases and J by 0 bases, with 7 bases between them. Germline V gives CDR1 SGHVS, CDR2 FQNEAQ. Some clones are missing from TCRdb's copy, which holds only in-frame ones; the method was immunoSEQ multiplex PCR. The table includes 200,000 to 250,000 clones, just over 70% detected once. This specimen was PBMCs, taken after 12 months of ibrutinib treatment. The sequence was obtained from a human donor with chronic lymphocytic leukemia. The chain recombines TRBV7-8 with TRBJ1-2; the D gene is possibly TRBD1 (5 bases). CDR3 DNA: TGTGCCAGCAGCGCGGACACTAACTATGGCTACACCTTC. Translating it yields CASSADTNYGYTF.